This is a list of T cell receptor beta chains from one sample in a study of response to subunit inactivated influenza vaccine. TCRdb reanalysed the RT-PCR reads using MiXCR and keeps one entry per CDR3 protein. The sample includes hundreds of thousands of distinct CDR3 sequences, roughly 10% of them seen just once. These same data were also listed under a study on T cells expressing NK-cell markers.

Sequenced here: PBMCs from blood, sampled on the day of vaccination. The receptors derive from a middle-aged man who received an inactivated influenza vaccine. The CDR3 runs from the conserved cysteine through the conserved F or W. A D gene is named only where the DNA matches it firmly. Expanded clones are given a class, and other clones once, few, many or no size at all.

size,length,V,D,J,CDR3,DNA
-,13,TRBV29-1,-,TRBJ1-1,CSVVQFMNTEAFF,TGCAGCGTTGTTCAGTTCATGAACACTGAAGCTTTCTTT
few,16,TRBV6-2/TRBV6-3,TRBD2,TRBJ2-3,CASSYQAGGYTDTQYF,TGTGCCAGCAGTTACCAAGCGGGAGGCTACACAGATACGCAGTATTTT
few,16,TRBV27,TRBD2,TRBJ2-1,CASSLIGGGPYNEQFF,TGTGCCAGCAGTTTAATCGGGGGGGGCCCCTACAATGAGCAGTTCTTC
-,13,TRBV6-2/TRBV6-3,-,TRBJ2-1,CASSENPYNEQFF,TGTGCCAGCAGCGAGAACCCATACAATGAGCAGTTCTTC
once,15,TRBV7-2,TRBD1,TRBJ2-5,CASRPGTGWSETQYF,TGTGCCAGCAGGCCGGGGACAGGGTGGTCGGAGACCCAGTACTTC
few,14,TRBV12-3/TRBV12-4,-,TRBJ2-1,CASSFHDIANEQFF,TGTGCCAGCAGTTTCCACGATATTGCGAATGAGCAGTTCTTC
-,15,TRBV11-2,TRBD1,TRBJ2-7,CASRPRMDRAYEQYF,TGTGCCAGCAGGCCACGAATGGACAGGGCTTACGAGCAGTACTTC
many,15,TRBV29-1,TRBD1,TRBJ2-1,CSVEKTGVWYNEQFF,TGCAGCGTTGAGAAAACAGGGGTTTGGTACAATGAGCAGTTCTTC
few,16,TRBV5-5,TRBD1,TRBJ2-7,CASSWGTGGASYEQYF,TGTGCCAGCAGCTGGGGGACAGGGGGAGCCTCCTACGAGCAGTACTTC
few,15,TRBV4-1,TRBD1,TRBJ2-5,CASSQNSGGAETQYF,TGCGCCAGCAGCCAAAATTCAGGGGGCGCGGAGACCCAGTACTTC
-,15,TRBV12-3/TRBV12-4,-,TRBJ1-3,CASSFGGISGNTIYF,TGTGCCAGCAGTTTCGGCGGAATCTCTGGAAACACCATATATTTT
-,15,TRBV10-3,TRBD1,TRBJ1-4,CAISSTGATNEKLFF,TGTGCCATCAGCTCCACAGGGGCAACTAATGAAAAACTGTTTTTT
many,16,TRBV5-1,TRBD1,TRBJ1-3,CASSGGQGTSGNTIYF,TGCGCCAGCAGCGGGGGACAGGGAACCTCTGGAAACACCATATATTTT
few,15,TRBV7-2,-,TRBJ2-7,CASSPRPQGSYEQYF,TGTGCCAGCAGCCCAAGGCCCCAGGGTTCCTACGAGCAGTACTTC
-,13,TRBV6-1,TRBD1,TRBJ2-1,CASSGTGGREQFF,TGTGCCAGCAGTGGGACAGGGGGCCGTGAGCAGTTCTTC
few,14,TRBV7-2,-,TRBJ1-4,CASSFLGGGEKLFF,TGTGCCAGCAGCTTCTTAGGGGGTGGAGAAAAACTGTTTTTT
-,12,TRBV3-1,TRBD2,TRBJ2-5,CASSQREGTQYF,TGTGCCAGCAGCCAACGGGAGGGGACCCAGTACTTC
few,11,TRBV20-1,TRBD2,TRBJ2-1,CSASGTRFQFF,TGCAGTGCTTCCGGGACTAGATTCCAGTTCTTC
-,15,TRBV7-2,TRBD1,TRBJ2-7,CASSRWTGHSYEQYF,TGTGCCAGCAGCCGATGGACAGGGCACTCCTACGAGCAGTACTTC
many,16,TRBV6-2/TRBV6-3,TRBD2,TRBJ2-2,CASRPKRGGNTGELFF,TGTGCCAGCAGACCAAAGCGGGGAGGTAACACCGGGGAGCTGTTTTTT
-,13,TRBV10-3,-,TRBJ2-5,CAISVAGQETQYF,TGTGCCATCAGTGTGGCGGGACAGGAGACCCAGTACTTC
-,18,TRBV7-7,TRBD2,TRBJ2-3,CASSLLPSTSGRTDTQYF,TGTGCCAGCAGCTTGCTGCCATCGACTAGCGGGAGGACAGATACGCAGTATTTT
many,13,TRBV29-1,-,TRBJ1-1,CSVGGRARTEAFF,TGCAGCGTTGGAGGCAGGGCTCGCACTGAAGCTTTCTTT
few,20,TRBV6-2/TRBV6-3,-,TRBJ2-6,CASSYSRDRLGSRGANVLTF,TGTGCCAGCAGTTACTCGAGGGACAGACTAGGATCGCGTGGGGCCAACGTCCTGACTTTC
few,15,TRBV12-3/TRBV12-4,-,TRBJ2-5,CASSFNPGIGETQYF,TGTGCCAGCAGTTTCAACCCCGGAATTGGAGAGACCCAGTACTTC
-,16,TRBV5-6,-,TRBJ2-2,CASIPLGSGNTGELSF,TGTGCCAGCATCCCTTTAGGTTCGGGGAACACCGGGGAGCTGTCTTTT
many,14,TRBV18,-,TRBJ2-7,CASSSGLYPYEQYF,TGTGCCAGCTCATCGGGCCTATACCCCTACGAGCAGTACTTC
many,15,TRBV5-1,TRBD1,TRBJ2-7,CASSDEGQFTYEQYF,TGCGCCAGCAGCGACGAGGGACAGTTCACCTACGAGCAGTACTTC
-,16,TRBV28,TRBD2,TRBJ2-1,CASRSLSGRAYNEQFF,TGTGCCAGCAGGTCCCTCAGCGGGAGGGCGTACAATGAGCAGTTCTTC
-,15,TRBV7-9,-,TRBJ2-4,CASSTGRLAKNIQYF,TGTGCCAGCAGCACCGGACGGTTAGCCAAAAACATTCAGTACTTC
few,12,TRBV29-1,-,TRBJ2-7,CSVAFRDTEQYF,TGCAGCGTTGCTTTCAGGGATACCGAGCAGTACTTC
-,18,TRBV4-2,TRBD2,TRBJ2-7,CASSQEENSGVNSYEQYF,TGTGCCAGCAGCCAAGAGGAGAATAGCGGGGTAAACTCCTACGAGCAGTACTTC
many,15,TRBV24-1,TRBD1,TRBJ2-7,CATSDPRDRWLEQYF,TGTGCCACCAGTGACCCCAGGGACAGGTGGCTCGAGCAGTACTTC
few,13,TRBV11-2,-,TRBJ1-2,CASSRLENYGYTF,TGTGCCAGCAGCCGGCTGGAAAACTATGGCTACACCTTC
-,19,TRBV6-1,TRBD1,TRBJ1-2,CASSVPRGDRDRTNYGYTF,TGTGCCAGCAGTGTCCCGCGGGGGGACAGGGATCGAACTAACTATGGCTACACCTTC
few,14,TRBV11-2,TRBD1,TRBJ2-7,CASRPRDRLYEQYF,TGTGCCAGCAGACCCCGGGACAGGTTGTACGAGCAGTACTTC
few,14,TRBV12-3/TRBV12-4,TRBD1,TRBJ1-4,CASRQQGGNEKLFF,TGTGCCAGCAGACAACAGGGGGGTAATGAAAAACTGTTTTTT